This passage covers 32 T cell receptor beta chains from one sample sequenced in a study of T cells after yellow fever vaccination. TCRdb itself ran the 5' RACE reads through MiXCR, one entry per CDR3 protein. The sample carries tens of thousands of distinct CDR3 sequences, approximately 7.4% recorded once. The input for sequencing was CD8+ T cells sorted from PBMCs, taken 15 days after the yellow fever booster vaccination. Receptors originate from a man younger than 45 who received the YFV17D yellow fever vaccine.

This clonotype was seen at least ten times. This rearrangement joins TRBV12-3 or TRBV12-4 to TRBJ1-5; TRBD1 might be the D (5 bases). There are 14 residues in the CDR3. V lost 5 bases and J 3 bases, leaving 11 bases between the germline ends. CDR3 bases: TGTGCCAGCAGTGGCGGGGCAGTCAATCAGCCCCAGCATTTT. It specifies CASSGGAVNQPQHF.

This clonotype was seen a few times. CDR3 sequence reads: CASSPHRVGGVNTEAFF. The DNA of the CDR3 is TGTGCCAGCAGCCCCCACCGGGTGGGGGGGGTGAACACTGAAGCTTTCTTT. V usage is TRBV7-6 and J usage is TRBJ1-1; D may be TRBD1 (5 bases). The germline V gene has CDR1 SGHVS and CDR2 FNYEAQ. There are 17 residues in the CDR3. V lost 5 bases, J lost 0 bases, and 19 bases lay in between.

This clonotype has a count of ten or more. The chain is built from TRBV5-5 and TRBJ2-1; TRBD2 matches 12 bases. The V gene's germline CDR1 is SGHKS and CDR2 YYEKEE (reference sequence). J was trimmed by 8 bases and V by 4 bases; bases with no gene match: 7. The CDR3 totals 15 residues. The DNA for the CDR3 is TGTGCCAGCAGCCCGGGCCTAGCGGGAGGGCATGAGCAGTTCTTC. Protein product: CASSPGLAGGHEQFF.

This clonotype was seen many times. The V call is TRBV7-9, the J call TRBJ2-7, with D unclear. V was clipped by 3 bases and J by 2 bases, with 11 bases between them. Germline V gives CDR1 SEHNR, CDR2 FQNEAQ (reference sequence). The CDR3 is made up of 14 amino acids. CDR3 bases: TGTGCCAGCAGCTTCCTAGAGGCGACCTACGAGCAGTACTTC. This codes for CASSFLEATYEQYF.

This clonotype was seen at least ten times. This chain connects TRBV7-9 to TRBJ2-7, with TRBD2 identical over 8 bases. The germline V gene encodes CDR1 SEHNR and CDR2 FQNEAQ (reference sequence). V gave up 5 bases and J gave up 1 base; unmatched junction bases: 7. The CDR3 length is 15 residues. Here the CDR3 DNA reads TGTGCCAGCAGCGGGGCGGGACTAGTATCCTACGAGCAGTACTTC. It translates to CASSGAGLVSYEQYF.

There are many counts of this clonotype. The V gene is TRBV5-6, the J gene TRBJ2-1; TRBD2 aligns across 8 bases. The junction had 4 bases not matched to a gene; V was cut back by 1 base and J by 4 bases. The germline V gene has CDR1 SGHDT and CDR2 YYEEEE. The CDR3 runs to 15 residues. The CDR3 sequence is CASSLLAGAYNEQFF. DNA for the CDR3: TGTGCCAGCAGCTTGCTAGCGGGCGCTTACAATGAGCAGTTCTTC.

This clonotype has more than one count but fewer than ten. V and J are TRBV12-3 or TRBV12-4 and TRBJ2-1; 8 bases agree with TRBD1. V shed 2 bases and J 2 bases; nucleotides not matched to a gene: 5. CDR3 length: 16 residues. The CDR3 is CASSLQGAPAYNEQFF. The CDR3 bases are TGTGCCAGCAGTTTACAGGGGGCTCCCGCCTACAATGAGCAGTTCTTC.

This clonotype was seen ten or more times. The CDR3 DNA follows: TGTGCCAGCAGCTTAAGCAACACTGAAGCTTTCTTT. Encoded protein: CASSLSNTEAFF. V gene TRBV11-1 combines with J gene TRBJ1-1; unclear D gene. CDR3 size: 12 residues. Germline CDR1 is SGHAT and CDR2 is FQDESV (reference sequence). Between the trimmed V and J ends, which lost 2 bases and 2 bases, there was a span of 3 bases. Complete variable domain (other parts from reference TRBV11-1 and TRBJ1-1): EAEVAQSPRYKITEKSQAVAFWCDPISGHATLYWYRQILGQGPELLVQFQDESVVDDSQLPKDRFSAERLKGVDSTLKIQPAELGDSAMYLCASSLSNTEAFFGQGTRLTVV.

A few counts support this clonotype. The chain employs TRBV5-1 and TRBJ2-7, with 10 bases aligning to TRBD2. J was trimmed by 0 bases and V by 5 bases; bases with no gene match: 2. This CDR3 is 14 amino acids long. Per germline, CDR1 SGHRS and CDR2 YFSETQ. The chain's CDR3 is CASRRTSGSYEQYF. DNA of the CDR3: TGCGCCAGCAGACGGACTAGCGGCTCCTACGAGCAGTACTTC.

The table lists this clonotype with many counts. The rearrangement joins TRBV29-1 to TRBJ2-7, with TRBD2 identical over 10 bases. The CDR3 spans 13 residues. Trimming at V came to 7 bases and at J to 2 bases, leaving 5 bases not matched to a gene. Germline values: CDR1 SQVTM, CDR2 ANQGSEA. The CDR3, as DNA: TGCAGCGCCACTAGCGGGATTACCTACGAGCAGTACTTC. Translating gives CSATSGITYEQYF.

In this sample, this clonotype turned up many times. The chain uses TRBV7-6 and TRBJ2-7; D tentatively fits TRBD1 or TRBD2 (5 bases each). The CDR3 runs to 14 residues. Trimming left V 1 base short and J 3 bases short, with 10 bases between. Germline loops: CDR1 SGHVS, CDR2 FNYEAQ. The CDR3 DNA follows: TGTGCCAGCAGCTTAGAAGTTGGGGGCTACGAGCAGTACTTC. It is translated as CASSLEVGGYEQYF. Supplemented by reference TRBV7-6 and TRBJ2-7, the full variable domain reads GAGVSQSPRYKVTKRGQDVALRCDPISGHVSLYWYRQALGQGPEFLTYFNYEAQQDKSGLPNDRFSAERPEGSISTLTIQRTEQRDSAMYRCASSLEVGGYEQYFGPGTRLTVT.

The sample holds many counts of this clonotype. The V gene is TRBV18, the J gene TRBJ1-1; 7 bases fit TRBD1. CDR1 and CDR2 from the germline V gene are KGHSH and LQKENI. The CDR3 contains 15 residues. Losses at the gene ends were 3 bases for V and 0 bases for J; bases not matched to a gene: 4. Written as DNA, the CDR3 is TGTGCCAGCTCACCCGTGGACAGGATGAACACTGAAGCTTTCTTT. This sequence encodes CASSPVDRMNTEAFF.

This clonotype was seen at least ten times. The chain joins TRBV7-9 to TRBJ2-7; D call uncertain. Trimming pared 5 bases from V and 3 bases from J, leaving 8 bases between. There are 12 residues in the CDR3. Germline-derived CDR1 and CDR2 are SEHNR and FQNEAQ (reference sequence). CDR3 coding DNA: TGTGCCAGCAGCATGCACCTCTACGAGCAGTACTTC. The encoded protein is CASSMHLYEQYF.

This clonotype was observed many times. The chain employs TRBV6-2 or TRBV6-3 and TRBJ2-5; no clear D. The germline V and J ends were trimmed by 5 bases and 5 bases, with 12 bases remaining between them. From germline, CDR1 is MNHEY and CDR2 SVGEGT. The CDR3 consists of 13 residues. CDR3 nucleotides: TGTGCCAGCAGTCATGTCCAGGATGAGACCCAGTACTTC. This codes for CASSHVQDETQYF.

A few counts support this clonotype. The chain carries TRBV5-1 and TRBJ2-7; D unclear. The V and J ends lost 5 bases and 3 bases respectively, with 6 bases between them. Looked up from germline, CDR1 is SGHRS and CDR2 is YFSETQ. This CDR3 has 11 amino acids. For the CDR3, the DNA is TGCGCCAGCAGGGAGAGCTACGAGCAGTACTTC. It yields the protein CASRESYEQYF.

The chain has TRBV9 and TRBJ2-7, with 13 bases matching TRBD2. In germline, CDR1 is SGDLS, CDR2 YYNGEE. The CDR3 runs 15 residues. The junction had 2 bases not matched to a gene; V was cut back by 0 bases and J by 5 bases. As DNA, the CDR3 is TGTGCCAGCAGCGTAGGAGGACTAGCGGGAGACGAGCAGTACTTC. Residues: CASSVGGLAGDEQYF.

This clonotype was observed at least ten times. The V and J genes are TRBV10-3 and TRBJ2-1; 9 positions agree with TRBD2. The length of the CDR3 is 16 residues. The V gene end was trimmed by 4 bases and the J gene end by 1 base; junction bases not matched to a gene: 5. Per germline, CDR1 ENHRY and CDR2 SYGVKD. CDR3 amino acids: CAISGVREGSYNEQFF. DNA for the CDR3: TGTGCCATCAGTGGGGTGCGGGAGGGTTCCTACAATGAGCAGTTCTTC.

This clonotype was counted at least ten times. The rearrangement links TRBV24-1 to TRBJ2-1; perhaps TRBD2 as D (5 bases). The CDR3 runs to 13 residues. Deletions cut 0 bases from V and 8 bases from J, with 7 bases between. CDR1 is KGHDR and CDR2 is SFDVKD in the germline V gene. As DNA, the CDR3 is TGTGCCACCAGTGATTTGCTCGGGGATGAGCAGTTCTTC. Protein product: CATSDLLGDEQFF.

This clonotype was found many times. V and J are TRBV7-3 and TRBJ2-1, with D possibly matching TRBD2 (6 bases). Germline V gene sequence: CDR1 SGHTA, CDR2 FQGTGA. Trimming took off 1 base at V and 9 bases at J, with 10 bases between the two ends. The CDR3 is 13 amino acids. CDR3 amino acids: CASSLSGGGEQFF. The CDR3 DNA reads TGTGCCAGCAGCTTAAGTGGGGGAGGTGAGCAGTTCTTC.

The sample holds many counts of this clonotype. In DNA form, the CDR3 reads TGTGCCAGCACCCCTCCTTGGCCCGGGGAGCTGTTTTTT. As protein: CASTPPWPGELFF. The genes are TRBV9 and TRBJ2-2; no definite D call. This CDR3 comprises 13 residues. Between the trimmed V and J ends, which lost 6 bases and 6 bases, there was a span of 12 bases. The V gene's germline CDR1 is SGDLS and CDR2 YYNGEE.

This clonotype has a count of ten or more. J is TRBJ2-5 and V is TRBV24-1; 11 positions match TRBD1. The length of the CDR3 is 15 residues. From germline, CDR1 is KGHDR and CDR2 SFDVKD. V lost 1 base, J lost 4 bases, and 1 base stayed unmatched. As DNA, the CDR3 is TGTGCCACCAGTGATTTCGGGACAGGGGGAGAGACCCAGTACTTC. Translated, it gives CATSDFGTGGETQYF.

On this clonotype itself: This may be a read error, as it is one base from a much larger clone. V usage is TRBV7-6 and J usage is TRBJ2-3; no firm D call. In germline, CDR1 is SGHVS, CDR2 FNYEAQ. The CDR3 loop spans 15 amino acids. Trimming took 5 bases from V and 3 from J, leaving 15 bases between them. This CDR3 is CASSQFQDMTDTQYF. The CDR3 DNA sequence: TGTGCCAGCAGCCAGTTCCAGGATATGACAGATACGCAGTATTTT.

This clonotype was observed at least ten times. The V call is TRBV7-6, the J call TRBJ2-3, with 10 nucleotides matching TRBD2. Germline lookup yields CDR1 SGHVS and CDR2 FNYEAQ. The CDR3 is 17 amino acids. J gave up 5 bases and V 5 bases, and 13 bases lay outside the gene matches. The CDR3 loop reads CASSPTSGEGRIDTQYF. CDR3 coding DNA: TGTGCCAGCAGCCCTACTAGCGGGGAAGGACGGATAGATACGCAGTATTTT.

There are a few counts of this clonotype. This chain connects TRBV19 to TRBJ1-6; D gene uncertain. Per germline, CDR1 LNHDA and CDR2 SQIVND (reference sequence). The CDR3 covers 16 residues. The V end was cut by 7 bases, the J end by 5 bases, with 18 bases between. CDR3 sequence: CASTLGIRENNSPLHF. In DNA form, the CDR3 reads TGTGCCAGTACCCTAGGGATCCGGGAGAATAATTCACCCCTCCACTTT.

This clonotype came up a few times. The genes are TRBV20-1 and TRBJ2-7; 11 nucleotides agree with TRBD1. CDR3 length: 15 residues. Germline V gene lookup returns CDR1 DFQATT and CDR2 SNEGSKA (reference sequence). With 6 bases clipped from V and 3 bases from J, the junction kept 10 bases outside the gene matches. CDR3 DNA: TGCAGTGCCTCCCCGGGACAGGGGGTTTTCTACGAGCAGTACTTC. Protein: CSASPGQGVFYEQYF.

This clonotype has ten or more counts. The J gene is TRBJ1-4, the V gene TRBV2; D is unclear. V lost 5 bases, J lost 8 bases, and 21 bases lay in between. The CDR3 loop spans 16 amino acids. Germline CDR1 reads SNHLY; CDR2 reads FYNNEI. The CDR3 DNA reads TGTGCCAGCAGTTATCTATTGCAGATGCGGGTAGAAAAACTGTTTTTT. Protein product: CASSYLLQMRVEKLFF. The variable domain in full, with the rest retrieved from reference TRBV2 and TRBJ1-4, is EPEVTQTPSHQVTQMGQEVILRCVPISNHLYFYWYRQILGQKVEFLVSFYNNEISEKSEIFDDQFSVERPDGSNFTLKIRSTKLEDSAMYFCASSYLLQMRVEKLFFGSGTQLSVL.

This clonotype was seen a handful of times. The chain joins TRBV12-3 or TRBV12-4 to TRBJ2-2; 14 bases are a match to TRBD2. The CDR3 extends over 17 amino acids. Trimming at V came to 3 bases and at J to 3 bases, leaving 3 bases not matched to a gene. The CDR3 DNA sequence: TGTGCCAGCAGTTTTAGGACTAGCGGGAGGCACACCGGGGAGCTGTTTTTT. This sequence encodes CASSFRTSGRHTGELFF.

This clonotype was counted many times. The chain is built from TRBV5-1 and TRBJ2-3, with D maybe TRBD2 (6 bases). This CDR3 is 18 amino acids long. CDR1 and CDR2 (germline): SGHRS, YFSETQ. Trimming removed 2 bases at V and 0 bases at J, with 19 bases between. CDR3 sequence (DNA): TGCGCCAGCAGCTTAAACCGGGACTTTCACGCTAGCACAGATACGCAGTATTTT. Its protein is CASSLNRDFHASTDTQYF.

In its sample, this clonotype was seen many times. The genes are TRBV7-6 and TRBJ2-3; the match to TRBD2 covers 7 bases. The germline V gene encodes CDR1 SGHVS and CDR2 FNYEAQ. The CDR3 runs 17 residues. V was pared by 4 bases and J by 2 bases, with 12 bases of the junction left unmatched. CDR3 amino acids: CASSSSVFSGSTDTQYF. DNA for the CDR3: TGTGCCAGCAGCTCCTCTGTTTTTAGCGGGTCCACAGATACGCAGTATTTT.

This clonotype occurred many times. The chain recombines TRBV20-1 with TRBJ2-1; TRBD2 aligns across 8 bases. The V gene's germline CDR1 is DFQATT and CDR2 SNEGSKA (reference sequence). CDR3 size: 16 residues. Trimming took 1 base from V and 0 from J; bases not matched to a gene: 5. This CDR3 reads CSARGLAGSSYNEQFF. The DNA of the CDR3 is TGCAGTGCTAGAGGATTAGCGGGGAGCTCCTACAATGAGCAGTTCTTC.

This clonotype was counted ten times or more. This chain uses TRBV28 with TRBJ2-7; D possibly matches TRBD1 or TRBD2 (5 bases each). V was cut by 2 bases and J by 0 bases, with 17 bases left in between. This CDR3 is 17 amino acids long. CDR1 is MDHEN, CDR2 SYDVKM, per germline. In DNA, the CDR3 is TGTGCCAGCAGTTTAGATAGTGGGACGATAAGCTCCTACGAGCAGTACTTC. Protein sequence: CASSLDSGTISSYEQYF.

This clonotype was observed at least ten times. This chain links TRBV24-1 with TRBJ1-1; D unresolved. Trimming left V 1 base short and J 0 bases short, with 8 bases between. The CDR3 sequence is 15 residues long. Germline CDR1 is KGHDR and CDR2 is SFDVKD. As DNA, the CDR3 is TGTGCCACCAGTGATTTCTGGATAATGAACACTGAAGCTTTCTTT. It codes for CATSDFWIMNTEAFF.